These 9 T cell receptor beta chains were all obtained from the same sample, sequenced in a study of blood T cell repertoires in COVID-19. The protocol was immunoSEQ multiplex PCR, while the TCRdb copy is restricted to in-frame clones and leaves out a portion. The table includes 250,000 to 300,000 clones, 85% to 90% detected once. The sequencing input was peripheral blood. These receptor sequences come from a woman in her 40s who had recovered from COVID-19.

This clone was recorded once. This chain joins TRBV3-1 (or the pseudogene TRBV3-2) and TRBJ1-1; D is undetermined. In germline, CDR1 is LGHDT, CDR2 YNNKEL (reference sequence). V lost 5 bases, J lost 1 base, and 14 bases lay in between. The CDR3 runs to 15 residues. Written as DNA, the CDR3 is TGTGCCAGCAGCGAAAATTGGGCAGCGAACACTGAAGCTTTCTTT. Amino acids: CASSENWAANTEAFF.

The V gene is TRBV11-3, the J gene TRBJ2-4; TRBD1 matches 10 bases. CDR1 is SGHNT and CDR2 is YENEEA in the germline V gene. The trim removed 3 bases at V and 8 bases at J, leaving 4 bases unmatched. The CDR3 is 14 residues long. The CDR3 here is CASSLGQGRHIQYF. DNA of the CDR3: TGTGCCAGCAGCTTGGGACAGGGGCGACACATTCAGTACTTC. The full variable domain, completed using reference TRBV11-3 and TRBJ2-4, is EAGVVQSPRYKIIEKKQPVAFWCNPISGHNTLYWYLQNLGQGPELLIRYENEEAVDDSQLPKDRFSAERLKGVDSTLKIQPAELGDSAVYLCASSLGQGRHIQYFGAGTRLSVL.

The genes are TRBV28 and TRBJ1-2; D perhaps matches TRBD1 (6 bases). Looked up from germline, CDR1 is MDHEN and CDR2 is SYDVKM. V shed 6 bases and J shed 4 bases, with 9 bases lying between them. The CDR3 extends over 12 amino acids. In nucleotides, the CDR3 is TGTGCCAGCAGCTCGGACAGCTATGGCTACACCTTC. Translated: CASSSDSYGYTF.

The genes are TRBV18 and TRBJ2-1; 7 bases map to TRBD2. V was pared by 3 bases and J by 10 bases, with 6 bases of the junction left unmatched. CDR1 KGHSH and CDR2 LQKENI come from the germline V gene. The length of the CDR3 is 13 residues. As DNA, the CDR3 is TGTGCCAGCTCACCCGCGGGGGACGGCGAGCAGTTCTTC. Translation: CASSPAGDGEQFF.

This clone was seen a single time. This chain connects TRBV7-9 to TRBJ1-2; TRBD1 is a possible D gene (6 bases). The germline gives CDR1 SEHNR, CDR2 FQNEAQ (reference sequence). Between the trimmed V and J ends, which lost 5 bases and 5 bases, there was a span of 15 bases. The CDR3 extends over 14 amino acids. The CDR3 spells CASSGDIFFYGYTF. The CDR3 coding sequence is TGTGCCAGCAGCGGGGACATCTTTTTTTATGGCTACACCTTC.

This chain links TRBV6-2 or TRBV6-3 with TRBJ1-1, with TRBD1 identical over 11 bases. With V trimmed by 0 bases and J by 12 bases, 9 bases remained unmatched. The V gene's germline CDR1 is MNHEY and CDR2 SVGEGT. CDR3 length: 15 amino acids. CDR3 in amino acids: CASSYSTRDRGFPFF. CDR3 coding DNA: TGTGCCAGCAGTTACTCGACCCGGGACAGGGGGTTTCCTTTCTTT.

This clone was observed a few times. J is TRBJ1-1 and V is TRBV30; D not certain. The V end was cut by 5 bases, the J end by 10 bases, with 11 bases between. The CDR3 is made up of 10 amino acids. Germline V gene data show CDR1 as GTSNPN and CDR2 as SVGIG (reference sequence). CDR3 sequence: CAWERGLAFF. The CDR3, as DNA: TGTGCCTGGGAGAGAGGTTTAGCTTTCTTT.

The V gene is TRBV27, the J gene TRBJ2-2; 9 bases fit TRBD1. The CDR3 runs to 16 residues. Germline CDR1 reads MNHEY; CDR2 reads SMNVEV (reference sequence). After removal of 0 bases from V and 6 bases from J, the junction contained 5 bases not matched to a gene. CDR3 loop: CASSLSTGGNAGELFF. CDR3 nucleotides: TGTGCCAGCAGTTTATCTACAGGGGGCAACGCCGGGGAGCTGTTTTTT.

This clone was seen just once. The chain links TRBV19 to TRBJ2-2; 7 bases align to TRBD2. The CDR3 totals 16 residues. Looked up from germline, CDR1 is LNHDA and CDR2 is SQIVND (reference sequence). V gave up 5 bases and J gave up 1 base; unmatched junction bases: 7. The DNA of the CDR3 is TGTGCCAGTAGTTGGGGAGGGTCGGGGAACACCGGGGAGCTGTTTTTT. Residues: CASSWGGSGNTGELFF.